This is a list of T cell receptor beta chains from one sample in a study of T cell responses to AZD1222 COVID-19 vaccine. The repertoire was sequenced with immunoSEQ multiplex PCR; TCRdb's copy has only in-frame clones and lacks some. The sample holds about 97,000 clones, 90% seen once. This specimen was peripheral blood, taken on day 0 of AZD1222 vaccination. The receptors here all came from an adult in good health. CDR3s include the opening cysteine and the closing phenylalanine or tryptophan. D genes are given only for firm matches. Clone size appears in some rows only: once, few, many, or a class for an expanded clone.

TRBV3-1/TRBV3-2	TRBJ2-5	15	once	TRBD1	TGTGCCAGCAGCCGGGTAGACAGGGGGTATGAGACCCAGTACTTC	CASSRVDRGYETQYF
TRBV7-9	TRBJ1-1	17	.	.	TGTGCCAGCAGCTTAGAGACCGGGACTCCGGGAGTCGCTGAAGCTTTCTTT	CASSLETGTPGVAEAFF
TRBV5-1	TRBJ1-6	13	once	.	TGCGCCAGCAGCTTGGAGGTTGCTTCACCCCTCCACTTT	CASSLEVASPLHF
TRBV5-1	TRBJ2-1	17	.	TRBD2	TGCGCCAGCAGCCAGGGACTAGCGGGGCCTTTCGGCAATGAGCAGTTCTTC	CASSQGLAGPFGNEQFF
TRBV5-1	TRBJ2-2	21	.	TRBD2	TGCGCCAGCAGCTTAGCCCCCGGACTAGCGGGGGGGGCCGGGGGCACCGGGGAGCTGTTTTTT	CASSLAPGLAGGAGGTGELFF
TRBV6-5	TRBJ1-2	13	.	.	TGTGCCAGCACCTCGGACCGTTCCTATGGCTACACCTTC	CASTSDRSYGYTF
TRBV2	TRBJ2-7	13	.	.	TGTGCCAGCAGTGGCGAGTATACCTACGAGCAGTACTTC	CASSGEYTYEQYF
TRBV7-9	TRBJ1-2	16	.	.	TGTGCCAGCAGCCCAACTAATACAGAATCCGGCTATGGCTACACCTTC	CASSPTNTESGYGYTF
TRBV20-1	TRBJ1-1	11	few	.	TGCAGTGCTAGCTCGGACACTGAAGCTTTCTTT	CSASSDTEAFF
TRBV5-1	TRBJ2-6	16	once	.	TGCGCCAGCAGCTTGGGGGGATTAGGAGGGGCCAACGTCCTGACTTTC	CASSLGGLGGANVLTF
TRBV7-5	TRBJ1-3	15	few	.	TGTGTCAGAAGCTTAGAGGGGGAGATTGGAAACACCATATATTTT	CVRSLEGEIGNTIYF
TRBV5-1	TRBJ1-1	14	.	.	TGCGCCAGCAGCTTGGATCAGGGTTGGACTGAAGCTTTCTTT	CASSLDQGWTEAFF
TRBV9	TRBJ1-3	18	.	.	TGTGCCAGCAGCGTAGTTTCGGACACTTCTAGCTCTGGAAACACCATATATTTT	CASSVVSDTSSSGNTIYF
TRBV28	TRBJ1-1	15	once	.	TGTGCCAGCAGTTACAACAGAGCGTGGGAGACTGAAGCTTTCTTT	CASSYNRAWETEAFF
TRBV6-5	TRBJ2-1	14	.	TRBD2	TGTGCCATCTCCCCTAGCGGGGGGGCTAATGAGCAGTTCTTC	CAISPSGGANEQFF
TRBV5-1	TRBJ2-5	16	.	.	TGCGCCAGCAGCTTGGGTGGGCAGGGGAAACAAGAGACCCAGTACTTC	CASSLGGQGKQETQYF
TRBV2	TRBJ2-7	13	.	TRBD1	TGTGCCAGCCGTACAGGGGTGGGCTACGAGCAGTACTTC	CASRTGVGYEQYF
TRBV6-5	TRBJ1-3	13	.	.	TGTGCCAGCGGTCAGAGGGTTGGAAACACCATATATTTT	CASGQRVGNTIYF
TRBV3-1/TRBV3-2	TRBJ2-3	16	.	TRBD1	TGTGCCAGCAGCTCGACAGGGAGTTCTAGCACAGATACGCAGTATTTT	CASSSTGSSSTDTQYF
TRBV5-6	TRBJ1-1	13	.	.	TGTGCCAGCAGCCTCGAGGTGGGTACTGAAGCTTTCTTT	CASSLEVGTEAFF
TRBV4-1	TRBJ1-4	20	.	.	TGCGCCAGCAGCCAGGCCAAAATACACCCGAGGGTTGCAACTAATGAAAAACTGTTTTTT	CASSQAKIHPRVATNEKLFF
TRBV6-5	TRBJ1-2	15	.	.	TGTGCCAGCAGTTACACCTGGACAGAGACTATGGGCTACACCTTC	CASSYTWTETMGYTF
TRBV12-3/TRBV12-4	TRBJ1-3	13	few	.	TGTGCCAGCAGTTTGGACTCTGGAAACACCATATATTTT	CASSLDSGNTIYF
TRBV5-1	TRBJ1-1	14	.	TRBD1	TGCGCCAGCAGCTCCGGACAGGGGGGGACTGAAGCTTTCTTT	CASSSGQGGTEAFF
TRBV27	TRBJ2-7	13	.	TRBD1	TGTGCCAGCAGTCCACAGGGGTCCTACGAGCAGTACTTC	CASSPQGSYEQYF
TRBV9	TRBJ1-6	15	once	.	TGTGCCAGCAGCGTCCGACCGTGGGATAATTCACCCCTCCACTTT	CASSVRPWDNSPLHF